This T cell receptor (beta chain) stems from a study of cytomegalovirus exposure and HLA in healthy donors (dated by TCRdb to 2015 to 2018). In the study overall: According to a later analysis, one platform produced both the 100 to 150 validation repertoires and the 720 or so repertoires of the first cohort. The study aimed to test whether signatures of past pathogen exposure could be identified by cataloging public T cell receptors. A separate validation cohort of 90 to 150 different subjects was used in addition to the approximately 700-subject first cohort. To predict cytomegalovirus infection status, the study brought together high-throughput TCR immunosequencing, statistical association of individual TCRs with disease status, and machine learning. Results the study describes overall, beyond this receptor: Cytomegalovirus status was reported to be diagnosed by the classifier with high specificity and sensitivity in both the original and validation cohorts. Most TCR sequences were observed very rarely across donors, whereas some public TCRs were present in many individuals. The authors suggested that the approach could potentially be generalized to other disease states and immunological phenotypes. Subsequent analysis determined that TCRs grouped into clusters in the first cohort also showed a tendency toward co-occurrence across the roughly 120 validation repertoires, and approximately 94% of cluster scores exceeded 0. A total of roughly 160 TCR beta chains were listed by the study as associated with cytomegalovirus. A later analysis lacked HLA typing for the validation cohort, so it scored co-occurrence in that cohort across all 110 or so repertoires. Three of the identified cytomegalovirus-associated TCR beta chains were confirmed in vitro to be specific for cytomegalovirus antigens.

Donors formed part of the validation cohort, which comprised 120 subjects and was distinct from the first cohort of 550 to 850 subjects. Worth noting for this clone: It lacks a known antigen. No base quality information exists; no much larger clone differs at one position.

Including cysteine and phenylalanine, the CDR3 has 16 amino acids. Of the read, only the CDR3 DNA is kept; its 48 bases are in frame from base 1. CDR1 and CDR2 are read off the germline V gene as MNHEY and SVGAGI. Relative to germline, V is 0 bases shorter and J is 4 bases shorter, with 16 bases between their ends. Library preparation employed the immunoSEQ multiplex PCR assay. From the authors' description of their analysis: A statistical classification framework was developed to diagnose cytomegalovirus status using the catalog of TCR beta chain sequences. TCRdb carries this immuneACCESS record with in-frame sequences only. Its versions omit some clonotypes, under half of them owing to an unresolved V gene in the studies checked, with the rest unexplained. The DNA was the basis for D and trimming; V, J and clone size are from that table. Within this sample are about 68,000 clones, with roughly nine tenths of them counted one time only. Clones ranked in the top ten supply 3% to 3.5% of the sample.

This clonotype was obtained from a man between 18 and 35 years old in good health and CMV-seronegative. Sequencing used PBMCs. Here the chain combines TRBV6-5 and TRBJ2-7; the D gene is perhaps TRBD2, from 5 matching bases. The CDR3 reads CASSYSRRGLPYEQYF. The nucleotide sequence is TGTGCCAGCAGTTACTCGAGGAGAGGACTGCCTTACGAGCAGTACTTC.